This T cell receptor (beta chain) appears in the sequencing data of a study of cytomegalovirus exposure and HLA in healthy donors. Whole-study context: Membership in the Caucasian-associated ancestry cluster was found for around 85% of 398 genotyped donors.

Donors had nominal health at sampling but likely had unrecorded immune exposures. Concerning this clone itself: Its matching antigen is unknown.

Germline V lookup: CDR1 SGHVS, CDR2 FNYEAQ. The CDR3 spans 16 residues. Deletions cut 1 base from V and 4 bases from J, with 17 bases between. The PCR made use of 60 Vbeta and 13 Jbeta primers. Libraries were prepared by immunoSEQ multiplex PCR; TCRdb keeps only in-frame clonotypes and omits some of them. Of some 52,000 clones listed, about 73% were seen once; the top ten hold 3%. Study-wide results and limits: In vitro, three CMV-associated chains proved specific for CMV antigens. Earlier analysis found most TCR beta V segments productive about 90% or about 30% of the time.

The receptor was derived from a man younger than 35 in good health and CMV-seronegative. Sample: PBMCs. The chain combines TRBV7-6 with TRBJ2-7, with a weak D call TRBD1 (7 bases). The CDR3, as DNA: TGTGCCAGCAGCTTAGGGGGGGCAGGGGGTATATACGAGCAGTACTTC. It specifies CASSLGGAGGIYEQYF.